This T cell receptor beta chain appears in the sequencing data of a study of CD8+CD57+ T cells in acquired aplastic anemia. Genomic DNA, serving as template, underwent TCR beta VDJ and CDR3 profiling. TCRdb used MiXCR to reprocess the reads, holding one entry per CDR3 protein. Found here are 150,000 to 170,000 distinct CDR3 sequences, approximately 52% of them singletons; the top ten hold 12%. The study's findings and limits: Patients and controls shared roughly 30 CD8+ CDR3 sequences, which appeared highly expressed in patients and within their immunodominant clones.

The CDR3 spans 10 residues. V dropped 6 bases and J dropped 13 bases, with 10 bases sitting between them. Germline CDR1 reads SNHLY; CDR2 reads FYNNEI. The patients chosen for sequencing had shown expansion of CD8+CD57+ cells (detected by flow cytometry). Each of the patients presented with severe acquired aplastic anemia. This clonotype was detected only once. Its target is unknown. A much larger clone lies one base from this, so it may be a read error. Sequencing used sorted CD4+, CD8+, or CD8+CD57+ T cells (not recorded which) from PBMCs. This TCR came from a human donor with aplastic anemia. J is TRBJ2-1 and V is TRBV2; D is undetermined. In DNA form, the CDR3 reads TGTGCCAGCAGGGGGAAGATTCAGTTCTTC. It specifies CASRGKIQFF.